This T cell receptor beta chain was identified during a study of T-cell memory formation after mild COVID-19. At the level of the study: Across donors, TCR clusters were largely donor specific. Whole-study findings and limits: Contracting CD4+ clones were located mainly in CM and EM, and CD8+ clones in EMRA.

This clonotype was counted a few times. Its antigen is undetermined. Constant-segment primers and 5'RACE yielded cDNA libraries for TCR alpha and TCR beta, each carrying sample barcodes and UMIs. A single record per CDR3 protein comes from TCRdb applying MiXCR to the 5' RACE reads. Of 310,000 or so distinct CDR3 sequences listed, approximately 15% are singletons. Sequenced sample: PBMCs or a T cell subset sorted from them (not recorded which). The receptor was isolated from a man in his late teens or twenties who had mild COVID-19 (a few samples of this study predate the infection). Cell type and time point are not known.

The CDR3 reads CATLSREQFF. CDR3 DNA sequence: TGTGCCACCCTGTCGCGGGAGCAGTTCTTC. This sequence joins TRBV27 and TRBJ2-1; D ambiguous. CDR1 and CDR2 from the germline V gene are MNHEY and SMNVEV (reference sequence). V lost 10 bases to trimming and J lost 10 bases, with 11 bases between them. The CDR3 totals 10 residues.